The source of this T cell receptor (beta chain) is a study of blood T cell repertoires in COVID-19. The wider study: COVID-19 samples from acute and convalescent phases originated in the United States, Italy and Spain. PBMCs, B-cell-depleted T cells, or T cells were the source of the cDNA or gDNA that made up the material.

In the study's own analysis: Reference gene primer amplification gave nucleated cell count estimates. The table came from immunoSEQ multiplex PCR; TCRdb's copy has only in-frame clones and leaves some out. V, J and clone size derive from that table, while D and trimming were established from the DNA sequence. The sample holds about 270,000 clones, approximately 86% seen once. This CDR3 comprises 13 residues. Germline assignment: CDR1 SQVTM and CDR2 ANQGSEA. Germline trimming cut 4 bases from V and 2 bases from J; bases unmatched to any gene: 2. This receptor was identified in a man in his forties who had recovered from COVID-19. This sequence joins TRBV29-1 and TRBJ2-1, with TRBD2 matching over 7 bases. The sample consisted of peripheral blood. The DNA for the CDR3 is TGCAGCGTTGGTGGACTAGCCTACAATGAGCAGTTCTTC. It specifies CSVGGLAYNEQFF.